These 18 T cell receptor beta chains were sequenced from one sample in a study of cytomegalovirus exposure and HLA in healthy donors. The PCR had 60 Vbeta and 13 Jbeta primers. The assay was immunoSEQ multiplex PCR, and TCRdb's table has in-frame clones only and misses some. This table holds some 130,000 clones, 66% found once. The source material was PBMCs. Source of these receptors: a human donor in good health.

The sample holds one count of this clone. The chain employs TRBV27 and TRBJ2-7; possibly TRBD1 for D (7 bases). The V gene lost 4 bases and the J gene lost 6 bases, with 19 bases spanning the gap. The CDR3 is 15 residues long. Germline CDR1 reads MNHEY; CDR2 reads SMNVEV (reference sequence). The CDR3 nucleotides read TGTGCCAGCAGTTACCTCGGGGCAGGGGGACTCGAGCAGTACTTC. Amino acid sequence: CASSYLGAGGLEQYF.

This sequence joins TRBV5-1 and TRBJ2-5, with 9 bases aligning to TRBD1. The V gene end was trimmed by 4 bases and the J gene end by 5 bases; junction bases not matched to a gene: 9. Germline CDR1 SGHRS, CDR2 YFSETQ. The CDR3 has 15 amino acids. CDR3 sequence reads: CASSHQQGAGETQYF. The CDR3 region has the DNA TGCGCCAGCAGCCATCAACAGGGGGCAGGGGAGACCCAGTACTTC.

The V and J genes are TRBV5-3 and TRBJ1-5; TRBD1 might be the D (5 bases). TRBV5-3 is annotated as an ORF whose role is uncertain. CDR3 length equals 14 residues. V was shortened by 8 bases and J by 3 bases, with 15 bases between the two germline ends. The CDR3 spells CAREGRAHNQPQHF. CDR3 in DNA: TGTGCCAGGGAGGGACGGGCCCACAATCAGCCCCAGCATTTT.

V gene TRBV5-4 combines with J gene TRBJ1-2; possibly TRBD1 for D (6 bases). This CDR3 comprises 17 residues. Trimming stripped 4 bases from V and 1 base from J, with 20 bases between. In germline, CDR1 is SGHNT, CDR2 YYREEE (reference sequence). CDR3 sequence: CASSRKSPGDLNYGYTF. CDR3 nucleotide sequence: TGTGCCAGCAGCCGAAAATCCCCAGGGGATCTTAACTATGGCTACACCTTC. The full variable domain, rest sourced from reference TRBV5-4 and TRBJ1-2, is ETGVTQSPTHLIKTRGQQVTLRCSSQSGHNTVSWYQQALGQGPQFIFQYYREEENGRGNFPPRFSGLQFPNYSSELNVNALELDDSALYLCASSRKSPGDLNYGYTFGSGTRLTVV.

V usage is TRBV5-1 and J usage is TRBJ1-1; the D gene is possibly TRBD1 (6 bases). V lost 4 bases, J lost 2 bases, and 9 bases lay in between. The CDR3 contains 13 residues. Germline-derived CDR1 and CDR2 are SGHRS and YFSETQ. CDR3 DNA: TGCGCCAGCAGCGCGACAGGCAACACTGAAGCTTTCTTT. It translates to CASSATGNTEAFF. Full variable domain (missing parts from reference TRBV5-1 and TRBJ1-1): KAGVTQTPRYLIKTRGQQVTLSCSPISGHRSVSWYQQTPGQGLQFLFEYFSETQRNKGNFPGRFSGRQFSNSRSEMNVSTLELGDSALYLCASSATGNTEAFFGQGTRLTVV.

The chain is built from TRBV28 and TRBJ2-5, with TRBD2 matching over 8 bases. Germline values: CDR1 MDHEN, CDR2 SYDVKM. The junction had 2 bases not matched to a gene; V was cut back by 1 base and J by 1 base. This CDR3 spans 15 amino acids. CDR3 DNA: TGTGCCAGCAGTTTATCCCTAGCGGGCCAAGAGACCCAGTACTTC. This gives the protein CASSLSLAGQETQYF.

The V call is TRBV19, the J call TRBJ2-5; a possible D gene is TRBD2 (6 bases). The germline V and J ends were trimmed by 3 bases and 10 bases, with 21 bases remaining between them. The length of the CDR3 is 15 residues. CDR1 and CDR2 from the germline V gene are LNHDA and SQIVND (reference sequence). The chain's CDR3 is CASSMSVQGGRHQYF. The CDR3 DNA follows: TGTGCCAGTAGTATGTCGGTTCAGGGAGGAAGACACCAGTACTTC.

This clone turned up a few times. Written as DNA, the CDR3 is TGCGCCAGCAGTGAGTACCGACAGTCGGCGGGGGGCTACACCTTC. Translated, it gives CASSEYRQSAGGYTF. The chain links TRBV10-1 to TRBJ1-2, with D perhaps matching TRBD1 (5 bases). With 1 base removed from V and 8 bases from J, the gap between germline ends came to 17 bases. This CDR3 comprises 15 residues. Germline V gene sequence: CDR1 WNHNN, CDR2 SYGVQD (reference sequence).

The rearrangement links TRBV1 to TRBJ1-2. TRBV1 is marked as a pseudogene. This CDR3 is 14 amino acids long. Here the CDR3 reads CTSSSGRGDYGYTF. The CDR3, as DNA: TGCACCAGCAGCTCAGGGCGCGGGGACTATGGCTACACCTTC.

This clone was seen more than once but under ten times. Within the sample, other DNA sequences also encode this same CDR3. The CDR3 bases are TGTGCCAGCAGTTCCCCCGGGACAGGGTACCACGAGCAGTACTTC. Translating it yields CASSSPGTGYHEQYF. V and J are TRBV28 and TRBJ2-7; TRBD1 aligns across 9 bases. Germline V gene lookup returns CDR1 MDHEN and CDR2 SYDVKM. The length of the CDR3 is 15 residues. Trimming cost V 4 bases and J 5 bases; bases outside gene matches: 9.

The gene calls are TRBV4-1 and TRBJ2-1, with D possibly TRBD2 on 5 matching bases. Germline values: CDR1 MGHRA, CDR2 YSYEKL. This CDR3 is built from 15 residues. V lost 0 bases, J lost 5 bases, and 11 bases lay in between. CDR3 sequence: CASSQDRTGNNEQFF. The CDR3 nucleotides are TGCGCCAGCAGCCAAGATAGAACGGGGAACAATGAGCAGTTCTTC.

V usage is TRBV5-1 and J usage is TRBJ2-7; tentative D call: TRBD2 (5 bases). There are 15 residues in the CDR3. Trimming took off 3 bases at V and 1 base at J, with 14 bases between the two ends. Germline CDR1 is SGHRS and CDR2 is YFSETQ. The CDR3 spells CASSYRATGSYEQYF. The DNA for the CDR3 is TGCGCCAGCAGCTACCGGGCCACGGGGTCCTACGAGCAGTACTTC.

This clone was seen just once. The J gene is TRBJ2-2, the V gene TRBV9; 7 nucleotides agree with TRBD2. The CDR3 is 14 residues long. CDR1 SGDLS and CDR2 YYNGEE come from the germline V gene. The trim removed 3 bases at V and 2 bases at J, leaving 1 base unmatched. The CDR3 is CASSGDYNTGELFF. DNA for the CDR3: TGTGCCAGCAGCGGGGACTATAACACCGGGGAGCTGTTTTTT.

This chain uses TRBV27 with TRBJ2-5, with TRBD1 identical over 7 bases. This CDR3 has 16 amino acids. CDR1 and CDR2 from the germline V gene are MNHEY and SMNVEV (reference sequence). V dropped 6 bases and J dropped 7; count of bases not matched to a gene: 17. Here the CDR3 reads CASSKYDPTGLGTQYF. CDR3 DNA: TGTGCCAGCAGCAAATACGACCCGACAGGGTTGGGGACCCAGTACTTC.

This rearrangement joins TRBV7-6 to TRBJ2-7, with a possible D match to TRBD2 (6 bases). Germline V gene lookup returns CDR1 SGHVS and CDR2 FNYEAQ. The V end lost 5 bases, the J end lost 1 base, and 12 bases lay between the germline ends. The CDR3 is 14 amino acids. This CDR3 reads CASSPGGVSYEQYF. CDR3 DNA sequence: TGTGCCAGCAGCCCCGGGGGAGTTTCCTACGAGCAGTACTTC.

For the CDR3, the DNA is TGTGCCAGCAGAAGACAGGGGCCCTACGAGCAGTACTTC. Protein sequence: CASRRQGPYEQYF. J is TRBJ2-7 and V is TRBV6-6, with 8 bases matching TRBD1. The junction had 3 bases not matched to a gene; V was cut back by 6 bases and J by 2 bases. The CDR3 loop spans 13 amino acids. Germline CDR1 reads MNHNY; CDR2 reads SVGAGI (reference sequence).

This clone has a handful of counts. V and J are TRBV14 and TRBJ2-1; 11 nucleotides agree with TRBD2. The CDR3 sequence is 16 residues long. Germline trimming cut 4 bases from V and 4 bases from J; bases unmatched to any gene: 6. CDR1 and CDR2 from the germline V gene are SGHDN and FVKESK. The CDR3: CASSRLTSGGYNEQFF. For the CDR3, the DNA is TGTGCCAGCAGCCGCCTAACTAGCGGGGGATACAATGAGCAGTTCTTC.

This clone was counted a few times. The chain uses TRBV4-1 and TRBJ2-4, with D perhaps matching TRBD2 (5 bases). Germline CDR1 is MGHRA and CDR2 is YSYEKL. CDR3 length: 17 amino acids. Trimming shortened V by 1 base and J by 0 bases, and 13 bases separated the two germline ends. As DNA, the CDR3 is TGCGCCAGCAGCCAAGTCGTGTCTAGCCTAGCCAAAAACATTCAGTACTTC. Translation: CASSQVVSSLAKNIQYF.